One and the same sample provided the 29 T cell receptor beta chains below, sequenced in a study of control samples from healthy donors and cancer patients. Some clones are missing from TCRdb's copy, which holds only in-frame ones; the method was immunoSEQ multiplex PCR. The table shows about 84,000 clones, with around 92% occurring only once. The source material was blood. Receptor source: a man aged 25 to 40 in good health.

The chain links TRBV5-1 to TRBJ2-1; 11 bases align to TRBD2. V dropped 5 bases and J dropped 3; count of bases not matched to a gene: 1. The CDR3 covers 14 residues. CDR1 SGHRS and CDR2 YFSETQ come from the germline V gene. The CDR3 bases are TGCGCCAGCAGAGGGACTAGCGGCTACAATGAGCAGTTCTTC. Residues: CASRGTSGYNEQFF.

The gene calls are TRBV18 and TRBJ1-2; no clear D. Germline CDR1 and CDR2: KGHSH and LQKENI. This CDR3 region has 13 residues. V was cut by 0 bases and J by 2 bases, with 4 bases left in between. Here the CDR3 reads CASSPPLNYGYTF. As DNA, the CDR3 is TGTGCCAGCTCACCACCTCTAAACTATGGCTACACCTTC.

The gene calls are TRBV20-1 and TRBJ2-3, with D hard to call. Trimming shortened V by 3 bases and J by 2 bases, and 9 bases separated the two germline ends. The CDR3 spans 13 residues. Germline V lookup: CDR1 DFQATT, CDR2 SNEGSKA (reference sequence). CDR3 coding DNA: TGCAGTGCTAGTCCCACTATCACAGATACGCAGTATTTT. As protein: CSASPTITDTQYF.

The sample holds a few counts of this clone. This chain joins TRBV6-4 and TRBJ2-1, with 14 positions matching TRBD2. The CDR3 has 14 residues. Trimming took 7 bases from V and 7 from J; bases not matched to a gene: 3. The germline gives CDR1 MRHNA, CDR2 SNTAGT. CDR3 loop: CASMGLAGANEQFF. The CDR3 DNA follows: TGTGCCAGCATGGGACTAGCGGGGGCTAATGAGCAGTTCTTC.

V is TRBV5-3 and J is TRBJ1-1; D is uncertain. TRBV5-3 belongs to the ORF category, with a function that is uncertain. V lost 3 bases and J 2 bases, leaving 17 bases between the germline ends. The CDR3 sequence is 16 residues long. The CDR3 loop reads CARSSCHIKENTEAFF. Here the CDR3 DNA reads TGTGCCAGAAGCTCCTGCCACATAAAGGAAAACACTGAAGCTTTCTTT.

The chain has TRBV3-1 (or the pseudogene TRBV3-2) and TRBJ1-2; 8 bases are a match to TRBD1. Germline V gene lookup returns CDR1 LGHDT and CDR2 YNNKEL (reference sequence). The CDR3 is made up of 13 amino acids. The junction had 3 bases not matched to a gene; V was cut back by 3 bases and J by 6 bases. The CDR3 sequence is CASSHDRGHGYTF. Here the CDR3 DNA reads TGTGCCAGCAGCCATGACAGGGGCCATGGCTACACCTTC.

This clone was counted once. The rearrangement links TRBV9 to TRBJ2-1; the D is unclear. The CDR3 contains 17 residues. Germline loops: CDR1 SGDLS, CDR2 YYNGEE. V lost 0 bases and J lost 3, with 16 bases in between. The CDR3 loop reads CASSVGPAGVGYNEQFF. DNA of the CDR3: TGTGCCAGCAGCGTAGGGCCAGCAGGAGTGGGCTACAATGAGCAGTTCTTC.

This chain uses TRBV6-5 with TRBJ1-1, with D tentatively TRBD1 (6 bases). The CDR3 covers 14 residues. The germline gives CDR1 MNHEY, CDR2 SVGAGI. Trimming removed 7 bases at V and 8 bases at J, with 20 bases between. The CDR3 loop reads CASTSTGGGREAFF. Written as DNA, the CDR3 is TGTGCCAGCACCTCCACGGGGGGGGGCCGCGAAGCTTTCTTT.

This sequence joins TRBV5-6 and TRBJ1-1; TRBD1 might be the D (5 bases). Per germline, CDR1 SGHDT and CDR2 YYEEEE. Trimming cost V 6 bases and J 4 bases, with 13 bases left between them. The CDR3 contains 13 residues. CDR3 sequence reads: CASTFGGGTEAFF. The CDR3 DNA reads TGTGCCAGCACCTTCGGGGGGGGCACTGAAGCTTTCTTT.

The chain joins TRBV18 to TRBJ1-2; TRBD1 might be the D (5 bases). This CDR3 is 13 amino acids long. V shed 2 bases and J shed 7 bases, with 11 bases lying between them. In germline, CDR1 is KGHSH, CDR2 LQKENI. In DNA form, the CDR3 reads TGTGCCAGCTCACCATCGGGGGAAGGTGGCTACACCTTC. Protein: CASSPSGEGGYTF. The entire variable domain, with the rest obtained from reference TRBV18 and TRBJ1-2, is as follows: NAGVMQNPRHLVRRRGQEARLRCSPMKGHSHVYWYRQLPEEGLKFMVYLQKENIIDESGMPKERFSAEFPKEGPSILRIQQVVRGDSAAYFCASSPSGEGGYTFGSGTRLTVV.

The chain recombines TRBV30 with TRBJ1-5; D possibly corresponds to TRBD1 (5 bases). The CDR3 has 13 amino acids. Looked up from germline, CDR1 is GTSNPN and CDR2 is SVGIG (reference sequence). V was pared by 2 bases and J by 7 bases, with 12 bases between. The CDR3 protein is CAWSPGAAQPQHF. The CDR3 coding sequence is TGTGCCTGGAGTCCCGGGGCAGCCCAGCCCCAGCATTTT.

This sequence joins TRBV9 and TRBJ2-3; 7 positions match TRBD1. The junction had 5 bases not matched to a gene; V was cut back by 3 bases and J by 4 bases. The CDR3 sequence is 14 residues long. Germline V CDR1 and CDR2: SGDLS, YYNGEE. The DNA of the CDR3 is TGTGCCAGCAGCGCAAGGACAGGCGCAGATACGCAGTATTTT. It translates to CASSARTGADTQYF.

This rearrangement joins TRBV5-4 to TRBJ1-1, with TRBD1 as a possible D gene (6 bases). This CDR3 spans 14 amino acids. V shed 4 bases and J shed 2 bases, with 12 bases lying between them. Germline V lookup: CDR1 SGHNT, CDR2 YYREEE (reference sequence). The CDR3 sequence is CASSLSGANTEAFF. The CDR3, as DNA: TGTGCCAGCAGCCTTTCAGGGGCCAACACTGAAGCTTTCTTT.

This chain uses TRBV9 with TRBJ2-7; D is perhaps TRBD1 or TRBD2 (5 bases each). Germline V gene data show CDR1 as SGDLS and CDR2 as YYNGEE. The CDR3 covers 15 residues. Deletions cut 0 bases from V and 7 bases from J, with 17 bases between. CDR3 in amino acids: CASSVDPDTRGEQYF. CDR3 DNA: TGTGCCAGCAGCGTAGACCCTGACACGAGGGGAGAGCAGTACTTC.

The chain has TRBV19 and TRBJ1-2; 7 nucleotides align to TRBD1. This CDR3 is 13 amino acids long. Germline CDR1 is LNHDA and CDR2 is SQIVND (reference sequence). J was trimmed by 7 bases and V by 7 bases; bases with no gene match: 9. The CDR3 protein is CASKGVGTAGYTF. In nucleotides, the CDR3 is TGTGCCAGTAAGGGCGTTGGGACAGCTGGCTACACCTTC.

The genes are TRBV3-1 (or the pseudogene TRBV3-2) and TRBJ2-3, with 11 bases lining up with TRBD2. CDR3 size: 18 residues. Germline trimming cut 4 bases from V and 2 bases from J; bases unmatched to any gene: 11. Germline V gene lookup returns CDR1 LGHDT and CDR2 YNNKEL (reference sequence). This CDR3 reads CASSPGLAGGRNTDTQYF. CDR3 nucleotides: TGTGCCAGCAGCCCGGGGCTAGCGGGGGGACGAAACACAGATACGCAGTATTTT.

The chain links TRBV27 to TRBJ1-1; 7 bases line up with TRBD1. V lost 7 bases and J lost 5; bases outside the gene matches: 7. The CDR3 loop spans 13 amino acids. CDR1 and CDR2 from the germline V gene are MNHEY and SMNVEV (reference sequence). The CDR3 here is CASNPAQGTEAFF. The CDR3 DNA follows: TGTGCCAGCAACCCCGCACAGGGGACTGAAGCTTTCTTT.

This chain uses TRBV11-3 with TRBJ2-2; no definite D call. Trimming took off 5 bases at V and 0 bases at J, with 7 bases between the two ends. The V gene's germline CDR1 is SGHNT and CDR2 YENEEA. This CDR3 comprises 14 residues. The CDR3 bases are TGTGCCAGCAGCATATTTTCGAACACCGGGGAGCTGTTTTTT. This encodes CASSIFSNTGELFF.

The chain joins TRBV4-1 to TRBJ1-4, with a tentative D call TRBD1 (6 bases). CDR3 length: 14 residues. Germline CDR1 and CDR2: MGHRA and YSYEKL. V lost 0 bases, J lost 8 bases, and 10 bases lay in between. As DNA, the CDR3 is TGCGCCAGCAGCCAAGACAGGGGAGAGGAAAAACTGTTTTTT. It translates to CASSQDRGEEKLFF.

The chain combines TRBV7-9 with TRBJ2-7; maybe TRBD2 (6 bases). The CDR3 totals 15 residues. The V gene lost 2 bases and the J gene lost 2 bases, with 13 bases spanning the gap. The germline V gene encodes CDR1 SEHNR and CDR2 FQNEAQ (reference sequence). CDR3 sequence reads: CASSLSWDLTYEQYF. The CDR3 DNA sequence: TGTGCCAGCAGCTTATCTTGGGACTTGACCTACGAGCAGTACTTC.

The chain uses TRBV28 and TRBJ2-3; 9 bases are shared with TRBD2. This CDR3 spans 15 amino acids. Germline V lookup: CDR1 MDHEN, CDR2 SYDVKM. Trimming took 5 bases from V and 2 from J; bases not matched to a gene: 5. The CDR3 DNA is TGTGCCAGCAGTAGGACTAGCGTCAACACAGATACGCAGTATTTT. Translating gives CASSRTSVNTDTQYF.

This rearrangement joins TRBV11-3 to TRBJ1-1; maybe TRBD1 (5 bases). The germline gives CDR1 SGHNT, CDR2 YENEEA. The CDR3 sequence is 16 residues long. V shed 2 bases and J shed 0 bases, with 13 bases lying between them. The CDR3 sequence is CASSLRSGTVNTEAFF. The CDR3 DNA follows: TGTGCCAGCAGCTTACGATCTGGGACTGTGAACACTGAAGCTTTCTTT.

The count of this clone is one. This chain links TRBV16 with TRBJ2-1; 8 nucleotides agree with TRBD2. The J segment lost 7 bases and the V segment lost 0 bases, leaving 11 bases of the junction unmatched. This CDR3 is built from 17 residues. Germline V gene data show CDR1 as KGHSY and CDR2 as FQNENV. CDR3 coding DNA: TGTGCCAGCAGCCAATCGGGTCTCGCGGGAGGCTCGAATGAGCAGTTCTTC. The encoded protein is CASSQSGLAGGSNEQFF.

The CDR3, as DNA: TGTGCCAGCAGCCTTCGGACAGGGGGTCCAGATACGCAGTATTTT. Its translation is CASSLRTGGPDTQYF. The chain is built from TRBV3-1 (or the pseudogene TRBV3-2) and TRBJ2-3; 10 bases agree with TRBD1. CDR3 length: 15 amino acids. J was trimmed by 4 bases and V by 4 bases; bases with no gene match: 5. CDR1 LGHDT and CDR2 YNNKEL come from the germline V gene (reference sequence).

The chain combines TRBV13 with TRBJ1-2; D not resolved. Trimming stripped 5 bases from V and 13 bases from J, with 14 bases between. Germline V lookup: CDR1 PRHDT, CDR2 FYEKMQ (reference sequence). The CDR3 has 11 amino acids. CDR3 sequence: CASSQAVEGTF. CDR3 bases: TGTGCCAGCAGCCAAGCGGTGGAAGGCACCTTC.

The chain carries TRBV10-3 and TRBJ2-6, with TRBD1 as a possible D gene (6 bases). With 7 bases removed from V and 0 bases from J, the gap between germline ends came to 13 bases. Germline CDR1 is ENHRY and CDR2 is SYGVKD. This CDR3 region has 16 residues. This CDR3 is CAITPGHSSGANVLTF. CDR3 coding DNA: TGTGCCATCACTCCGGGACACAGCTCTGGGGCCAACGTCCTGACTTTC.

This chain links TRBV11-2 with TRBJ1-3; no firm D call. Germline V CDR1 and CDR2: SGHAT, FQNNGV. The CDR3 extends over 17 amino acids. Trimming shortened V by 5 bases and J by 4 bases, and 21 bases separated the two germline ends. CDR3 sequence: CASSPYPGFRGGNTIYF. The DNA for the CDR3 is TGTGCCAGCAGCCCGTACCCGGGTTTCCGAGGGGGAAACACCATATATTTT. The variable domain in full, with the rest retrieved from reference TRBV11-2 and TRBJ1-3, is EAGVAQSPRYKIIEKRQSVAFWCNPISGHATLYWYQQILGQGPKLLIQFQNNGVVDDSQLPKDRFSAERLKGVDSTLKIQPAKLEDSAVYLCASSPYPGFRGGNTIYFGEGSWLTVV.

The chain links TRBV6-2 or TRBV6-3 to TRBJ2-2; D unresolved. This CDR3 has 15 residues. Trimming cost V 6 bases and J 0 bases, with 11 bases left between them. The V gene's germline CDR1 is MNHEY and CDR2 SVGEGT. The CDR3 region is CASSKHRTNTGELFF. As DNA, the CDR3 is TGTGCCAGCAGCAAGCACAGAACGAACACCGGGGAGCTGTTTTTT.

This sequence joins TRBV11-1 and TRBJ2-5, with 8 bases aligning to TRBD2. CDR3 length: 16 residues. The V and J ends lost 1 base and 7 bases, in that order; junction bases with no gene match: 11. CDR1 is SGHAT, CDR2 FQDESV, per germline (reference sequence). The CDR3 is CASSLEIAGTRSTQYF. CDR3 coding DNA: TGTGCCAGCAGCTTAGAGATAGCCGGGACTAGATCGACCCAGTACTTC.